Listed below are T cell receptor beta chains from one sample, sequenced in a study of T cell changes during pregnancy in multiple sclerosis. Clones were read by immunoSEQ multiplex PCR, and TCRdb kept only the in-frame ones, dropping some. The table includes some 110,000 clones, roughly 92% detected once. Sequenced material: peripheral blood, taken after pregnancy. All receptors derive from a female donor with multiple sclerosis, enrolled in a pregnancy study. The CDR3 runs from the conserved cysteine through the conserved F or W. Fields, in order: D gene, clone size, V gene, J gene, CDR3 protein, CDR3 DNA. A D gene is named only where the DNA matches it firmly. Not all rows give a size; the values are once, few, many and, for expanded clones, a class.

NA	NA	TRBV5-1	TRBJ2-3	CASSSGITGTSTDTQYF	TGCGCCAGCAGCTCCGGGATAACCGGGACTTCCACAGATACGCAGTATTTT
NA	NA	TRBV7-3	TRBJ1-2	CASSLGPSRVGYTF	TGTGCCAGCAGCTTAGGGCCATCAAGAGTAGGCTACACCTTC
NA	NA	TRBV7-2	TRBJ2-7	CASSLEGGVTYEQYF	TGTGCCAGCAGCTTAGAGGGCGGGGTTACCTACGAGCAGTACTTC
NA	NA	TRBV5-1	TRBJ2-6	CASSLASPGANVLTF	TGCGCCAGCAGCTTGGCCTCTCCTGGGGCCAACGTCCTGACTTTC
TRBD1	NA	TRBV5-1	TRBJ1-3	CASSPGTGSGNTIYF	TGCGCCAGCAGCCCAGGGACAGGCTCTGGAAACACCATATATTTT
NA	NA	TRBV4-1	TRBJ2-7	CASSQEPETDTYEQYF	TGCGCCAGCAGCCAAGAACCCGAGACAGATACCTACGAGCAGTACTTC
TRBD2	NA	TRBV6-6	TRBJ2-1	CASRLLAGRGNEQFF	TGTGCCAGCAGGTTACTAGCGGGAAGGGGAAATGAGCAGTTCTTC
NA	NA	TRBV11-2	TRBJ2-7	CASSLDLRQGGYEQYF	TGTGCCAGCAGCTTAGATCTCCGACAGGGAGGCTACGAGCAGTACTTC
TRBD2	NA	TRBV19	TRBJ2-1	CASSTRLAGGSGNEQFF	TGTGCCAGTAGTACCAGACTAGCGGGAGGCAGCGGGAATGAGCAGTTCTTC
TRBD1	NA	TRBV18	TRBJ2-3	CASSSRGQGTDTQYF	TGTGCCAGCTCATCTCGGGGACAGGGCACAGATACGCAGTATTTT
NA	once	TRBV10-3	TRBJ2-5	CAISGGRETQYF	TGTGCCATCAGTGGGGGGCGAGAGACCCAGTACTTC
NA	NA	TRBV5-1	TRBJ2-2	CASSFSGHTGELFF	TGCGCCAGCAGCTTTAGCGGACATACCGGGGAGCTGTTTTTT
NA	NA	TRBV2	TRBJ2-5	CASSDRSQETQYF	TGTGCCAGCAGTGACAGATCCCAAGAGACCCAGTACTTC
NA	NA	TRBV5-1	TRBJ2-1	CASSLRSVADNEQFF	TGCGCCAGCAGCTTGAGGAGTGTTGCCGACAATGAGCAGTTCTTC